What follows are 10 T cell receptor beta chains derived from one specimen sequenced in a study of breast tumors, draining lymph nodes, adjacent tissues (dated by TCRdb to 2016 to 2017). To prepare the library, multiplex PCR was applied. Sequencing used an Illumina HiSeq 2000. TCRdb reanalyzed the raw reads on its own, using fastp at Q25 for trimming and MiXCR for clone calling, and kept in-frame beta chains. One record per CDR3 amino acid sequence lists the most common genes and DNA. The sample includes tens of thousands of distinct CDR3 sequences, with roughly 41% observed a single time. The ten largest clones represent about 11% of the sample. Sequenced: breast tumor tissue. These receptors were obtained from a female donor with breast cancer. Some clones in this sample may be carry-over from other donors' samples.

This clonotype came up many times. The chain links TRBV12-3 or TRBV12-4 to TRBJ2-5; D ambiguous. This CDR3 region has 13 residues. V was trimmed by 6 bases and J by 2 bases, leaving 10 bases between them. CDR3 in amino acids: CASSPTAQETQYF. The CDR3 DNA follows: TGTGCCAGCAGCCCGACTGCTCAAGAGACCCAGTACTTC.

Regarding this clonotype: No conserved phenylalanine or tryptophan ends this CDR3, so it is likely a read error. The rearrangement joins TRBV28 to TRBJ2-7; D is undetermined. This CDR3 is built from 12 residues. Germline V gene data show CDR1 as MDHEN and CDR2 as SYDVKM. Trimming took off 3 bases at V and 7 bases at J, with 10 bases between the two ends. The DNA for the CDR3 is TGTGCCAGCAGTTTTCAATTCCAGGAGCAGTACCTC. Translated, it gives CASSFQFQEQYL.

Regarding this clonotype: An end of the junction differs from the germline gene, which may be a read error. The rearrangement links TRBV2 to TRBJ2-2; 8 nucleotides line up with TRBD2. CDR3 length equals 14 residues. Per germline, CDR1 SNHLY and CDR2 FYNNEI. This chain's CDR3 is CASNAGGRTGGLFF. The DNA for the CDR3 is TGTGCCAGCAACGCGGGAGGTCGGACCGGGGGGCTGTTTTTT.

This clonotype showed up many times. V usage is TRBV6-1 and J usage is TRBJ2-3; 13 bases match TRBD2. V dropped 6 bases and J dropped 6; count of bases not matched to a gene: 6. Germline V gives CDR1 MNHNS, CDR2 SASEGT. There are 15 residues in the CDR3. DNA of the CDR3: TGTGCCAGCAGCGGACTAGCGGGAGTAAGGGATACGCAGTATTTT. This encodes CASSGLAGVRDTQYF.

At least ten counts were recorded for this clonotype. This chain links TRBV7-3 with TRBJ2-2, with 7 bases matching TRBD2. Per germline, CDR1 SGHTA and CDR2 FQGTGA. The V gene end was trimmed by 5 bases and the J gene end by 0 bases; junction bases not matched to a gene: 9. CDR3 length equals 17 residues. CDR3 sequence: CASSLLGGSANTGELFF. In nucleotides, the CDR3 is TGTGCCAGCAGCCTCCTTGGCGGGAGCGCGAACACCGGGGAGCTGTTTTTT.

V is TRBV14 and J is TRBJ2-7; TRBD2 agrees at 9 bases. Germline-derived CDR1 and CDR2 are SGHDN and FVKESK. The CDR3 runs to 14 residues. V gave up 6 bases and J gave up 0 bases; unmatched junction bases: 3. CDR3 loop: CASRLAGSSYEQYF. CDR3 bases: TGTGCCAGCAGGCTAGCGGGGAGCTCCTACGAGCAGTACTTC.

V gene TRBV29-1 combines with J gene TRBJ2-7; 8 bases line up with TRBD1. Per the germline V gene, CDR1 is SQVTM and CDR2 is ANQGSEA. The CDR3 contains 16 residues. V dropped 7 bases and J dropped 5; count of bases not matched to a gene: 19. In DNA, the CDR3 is TGCAGCGAAGGACAGGGAAGCAGCGTACGGGTTCACGAGCAGTACTTC. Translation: CSEGQGSSVRVHEQYF.

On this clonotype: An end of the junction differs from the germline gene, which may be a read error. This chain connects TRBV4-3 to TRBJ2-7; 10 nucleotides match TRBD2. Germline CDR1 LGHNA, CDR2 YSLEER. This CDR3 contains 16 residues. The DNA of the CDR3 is TGCGCCAGCAGCCAAGGGCTGAGCGGGAGGGTCTACGAGCGGTACTTC. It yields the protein CASSQGLSGRVYERYF.

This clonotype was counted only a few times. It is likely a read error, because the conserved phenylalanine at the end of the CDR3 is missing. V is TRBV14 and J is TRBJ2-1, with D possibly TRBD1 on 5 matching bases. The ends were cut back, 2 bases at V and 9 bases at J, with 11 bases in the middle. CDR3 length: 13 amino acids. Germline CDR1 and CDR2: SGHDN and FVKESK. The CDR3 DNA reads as TGTGCCAGCAGCCAATACGCAGGGTGTGAGCAGTTCTCC. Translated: CASSQYAGCEQFS.

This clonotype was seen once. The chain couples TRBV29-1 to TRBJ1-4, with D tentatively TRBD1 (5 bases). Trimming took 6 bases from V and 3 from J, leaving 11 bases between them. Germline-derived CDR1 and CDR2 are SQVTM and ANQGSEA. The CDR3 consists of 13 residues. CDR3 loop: CSVTGDANEKLFF. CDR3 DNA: TGCAGCGTGACGGGGGATGCTAATGAAAAACTGTTTTTT.